These T cell receptor beta chains were read from a single sample in a study of blood T cell repertoires in COVID-19. TCRdb's copy holds only in-frame clones and misses some; the assay was immunoSEQ multiplex PCR. Seen here are some 290,000 clones, roughly 79% observed once, and the top ten hold 2.5% to 3%. Input material: peripheral blood. The receptors were gathered from a woman aged 60-75 years with active or convalescent COVID-19. Both conserved end residues are trimmed from each CDR3.

v_call: TRBV18; cdr3_aa: ASSPIQGAPNTEAF
v_call: TRBV11-2; cdr3_aa: ASSLGLAVGETQY
v_call: TRBV9; cdr3_aa: ASSFQGFTEAF
v_call: TRBV12-3/TRBV12-4; cdr3_aa: ASSSGQGYEQY
v_call: TRBV18; cdr3_aa: ASSPLLLEEEKLF
v_call: TRBV12-3/TRBV12-4; cdr3_aa: ASSFGQGLF
v_call: TRBV5-1; cdr3_aa: ASSFGTTQETQY
v_call: TRBV3-1/TRBV3-2; cdr3_aa: ASSQERNATGGSYNEQF
v_call: TRBV4-2; cdr3_aa: ASSGQFNTEAF
v_call: TRBV11-2; cdr3_aa: ASSGKGAGGANVLT
v_call: TRBV5-5; cdr3_aa: ASRPPPDRGRGETQY
v_call: TRBV6-5; cdr3_aa: ASSYGPGLGGETQY
v_call: TRBV6-1; cdr3_aa: ASSDHGQGVAEAF
v_call: TRBV29-1; cdr3_aa: SGSGVPSTDTQY
v_call: TRBV19; cdr3_aa: ASSRDRGRNEQF
v_call: TRBV9; cdr3_aa: ASSGQGGPEAF
v_call: TRBV5-5; cdr3_aa: ASSFLDQETQY
v_call: TRBV6-2/TRBV6-3; cdr3_aa: ASSYSRRGGVQETQY
v_call: TRBV7-2; cdr3_aa: ASSPGLAAFNEQF
v_call: TRBV18; cdr3_aa: ASSPGWDSPNRNTIY
v_call: TRBV14; cdr3_aa: ASSLLGDEQF
v_call: TRBV9; cdr3_aa: ASSGRAPVRGYT
v_call: TRBV7-9; cdr3_aa: ASSPAFMRAGANVLT
v_call: TRBV4-1; cdr3_aa: ASSPLEVSGGPRSYEQY
v_call: TRBV2; cdr3_aa: ASSDGVAGGPN
v_call: TRBV19; cdr3_aa: AIENRGYYEQY
v_call: TRBV25-1; cdr3_aa: ASSEELGGLGYT
v_call: TRBV27; cdr3_aa: ASSRDPQLGSTDTQY
v_call: TRBV4-1; cdr3_aa: ASSTLGGLTGTYEQY
v_call: TRBV9; cdr3_aa: ASGTGSYEQY
v_call: TRBV9; cdr3_aa: ASSVEQGARGSGNTIY
v_call: TRBV18; cdr3_aa: ASSRPTENTEAF
v_call: TRBV7-9; cdr3_aa: ASSLSRGPLNEKLF
v_call: TRBV19; cdr3_aa: ASSTTGNGNQPQH
v_call: TRBV19; cdr3_aa: ASTRRTGAEAF
v_call: TRBV27; cdr3_aa: ASSLGGNRGWY
v_call: TRBV11-2; cdr3_aa: ASSVDRDPYEQY
v_call: TRBV7-6; cdr3_aa: ASSLAGILSGNTIY
v_call: TRBV29-1; cdr3_aa: SVVADGYT
v_call: TRBV30; cdr3_aa: AWGRALGNQPQH
v_call: TRBV5-1; cdr3_aa: ASSLNSGGSYGYT
v_call: TRBV7-9; cdr3_aa: ASSFGQGSNYGYT
v_call: TRBV6-1; cdr3_aa: ASSGRVSRSQAGYT
v_call: TRBV6-2/TRBV6-3; cdr3_aa: ASSYDGRGLPNEKLF
v_call: TRBV3-1/TRBV3-2; cdr3_aa: ASSQDRGGGNTIY
v_call: TRBV20-1; cdr3_aa: SASTQQGNEKLF
v_call: TRBV7-9; cdr3_aa: AGSRGLSGNTIY
v_call: TRBV2; cdr3_aa: ASAGTHTDTQY
v_call: TRBV5-5; cdr3_aa: ASSTDRVAGGYT